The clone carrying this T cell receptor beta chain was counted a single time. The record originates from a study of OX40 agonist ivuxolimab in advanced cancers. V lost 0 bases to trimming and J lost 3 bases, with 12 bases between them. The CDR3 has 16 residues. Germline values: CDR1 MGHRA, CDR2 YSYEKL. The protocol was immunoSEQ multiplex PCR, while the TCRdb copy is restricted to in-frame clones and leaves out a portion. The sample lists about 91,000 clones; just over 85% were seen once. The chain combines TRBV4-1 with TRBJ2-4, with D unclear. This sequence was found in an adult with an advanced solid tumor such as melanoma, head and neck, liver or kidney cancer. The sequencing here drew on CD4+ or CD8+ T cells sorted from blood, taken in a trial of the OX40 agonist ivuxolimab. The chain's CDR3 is CASSQEPAQSKNIQYF. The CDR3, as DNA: TGCGCCAGCAGCCAAGAGCCGGCCCAGAGCAAAAACATTCAGTACTTC.